A single sample is the source of the 22 T cell receptor beta chains below, sequenced in a study of control samples from healthy donors and cancer patients. Libraries were prepared by immunoSEQ multiplex PCR; TCRdb keeps only in-frame clonotypes and omits some of them. Here the sample spans 90,000 to 150,000 clones, approximately 91% being singletons. Source material: blood. Receptor source: a woman between 18 and 29 years old in good health.

This clone occurred a few times. The chain uses TRBV24-1 and TRBJ2-2, with 8 bases lining up with TRBD1. Losses at the gene ends were 2 bases for V and 4 bases for J; bases not matched to a gene: 2. This CDR3 is built from 15 residues. From germline, CDR1 is KGHDR and CDR2 SFDVKD. DNA of the CDR3: TGTGCCACCAGTGATTCCAGGGGGCCCACCGGGGAGCTGTTTTTT. Encoded protein: CATSDSRGPTGELFF.

The chain recombines TRBV27 with TRBJ1-1; 7 positions match TRBD1. The CDR3 has 14 amino acids. Germline V gene sequence: CDR1 MNHEY, CDR2 SMNVEV (reference sequence). V trimming: 5 bases; J trimming: 5 bases; junction bases outside the gene matches: 8. CDR3 DNA: TGTGCCAGCAGTCCGGCGGACAGGTTGACTGAAGCTTTCTTT. This codes for CASSPADRLTEAFF.

A single count supports this clone. The genes are TRBV11-2 and TRBJ2-7, with D hard to call. The germline V gene has CDR1 SGHAT and CDR2 FQNNGV. Trimming cost V 5 bases and J 6 bases, with 8 bases left between them. The CDR3 loop spans 11 amino acids. The CDR3 bases are TGTGCCAGCAGCCCACGGACCGAGCAGTACTTC. It specifies CASSPRTEQYF.

The chain is built from TRBV5-5 and TRBJ1-4; a weak D match, TRBD1 (6 bases). The germline V gene encodes CDR1 SGHKS and CDR2 YYEKEE (reference sequence). Trimming shortened V by 0 bases and J by 5 bases, and 11 bases separated the two germline ends. This CDR3 is built from 15 residues. CDR3 sequence (DNA): TGTGCCAGCAGCTTGGCGGGGGCCCAGAATGAAAAACTGTTTTTT. It translates to CASSLAGAQNEKLFF.

V usage is TRBV7-2 and J usage is TRBJ2-5; 7 nucleotides line up with TRBD1. The germline gives CDR1 SGHTA, CDR2 FQGNSA. The V segment lost 0 bases and the J segment 4 bases; nucleotides outside the gene matches: 5. The CDR3 covers 15 residues. CDR3 in amino acids: CASSLAGTVGETQYF. The DNA for the CDR3 is TGTGCCAGCAGCTTAGCCGGGACAGTCGGAGAGACCCAGTACTTC.

The CDR3, as DNA: TGTGCCAGCAGCCCTGGAACAGGGCATCCGGCCTCTGGGGCCAACGTCCTGACTTTC. Amino acids: CASSPGTGHPASGANVLTF. V and J are TRBV28 and TRBJ2-6; D is possibly TRBD1 (6 bases). Trimming took 6 bases from V and 0 from J, leaving 21 bases between them. The CDR3 is 19 amino acids. Germline V lookup: CDR1 MDHEN, CDR2 SYDVKM.

The chain links TRBV14 to TRBJ1-2, with 8 bases aligning to TRBD1. V gave up 0 bases and J gave up 8 bases; unmatched junction bases: 11. Germline lookup yields CDR1 SGHDN and CDR2 FVKESK. The CDR3 runs to 16 residues. In DNA, the CDR3 is TGTGCCAGCAGCCAAGATCCAGGGGGCGCGCCAGGAGGCTACACCTTC. Translation: CASSQDPGGAPGGYTF.

The chain joins TRBV28 to TRBJ2-7, with 9 nucleotides matching TRBD1. Germline V gives CDR1 MDHEN, CDR2 SYDVKM. After removal of 7 bases from V and 0 bases from J, the junction contained 4 bases not matched to a gene. The CDR3 has 14 amino acids. CDR3 protein: CASTGQGNSYEQYF. CDR3 nucleotide sequence: TGTGCCAGCACGGGACAGGGTAACTCCTACGAGCAGTACTTC.

V and J are TRBV18 and TRBJ1-4; no firm D call. Germline CDR1 reads KGHSH; CDR2 reads LQKENI. The CDR3 sequence is 13 residues long. V was cut by 2 bases and J by 5 bases, with 6 bases left in between. The CDR3 sequence: CASSPNKNEKLFF. The CDR3, as DNA: TGTGCCAGCTCACCAAACAAAAATGAAAAACTGTTTTTT.

The chain employs TRBV5-1 and TRBJ2-7; no clear D. The CDR3 totals 13 residues. V was trimmed by 4 bases and J by 3 bases, leaving 11 bases between them. Looked up from germline, CDR1 is SGHRS and CDR2 is YFSETQ. The CDR3 protein is CASSEAINYEQYF. The CDR3 nucleotides are TGCGCCAGCAGCGAGGCCATCAACTACGAGCAGTACTTC.

This clone appeared once. The chain links TRBV7-3 to TRBJ2-1; 10 bases agree with TRBD2. CDR1 is SGHTA and CDR2 is FQGTGA in the germline V gene. This CDR3 spans 16 amino acids. Unmatched junction bases numbered 9, after V lost 5 bases and J lost 5 bases. Here the CDR3 DNA reads TGTGCCAGCAGCCGTCAAACTAGCGGGGATCACAATGAGCAGTTCTTC. Its translation: CASSRQTSGDHNEQFF.

The genes are TRBV13 and TRBJ1-1, with 8 bases matching TRBD1. CDR1 is PRHDT and CDR2 is FYEKMQ in the germline V gene (reference sequence). The CDR3 spans 16 residues. V trimming: 3 bases; J trimming: 0 bases; junction bases outside the gene matches: 6. CDR3 bases: TGTGCCAGCAGCTTCGGACAGGGAGGTATGAACACTGAAGCTTTCTTT. Encoded protein: CASSFGQGGMNTEAFF.

CDR3 bases: TGTGCCAGCAGCGTAGGGTTAGGGTCGGGTCAGCCCCAGCATTTT. Its translation is CASSVGLGSGQPQHF. The genes are TRBV9 and TRBJ1-5; D remains unclear. The CDR3 has 15 amino acids. The V gene's germline CDR1 is SGDLS and CDR2 YYNGEE. Between the trimmed V and J ends, which lost 0 bases and 6 bases, there was a span of 13 bases.

V is TRBV6-6 and J is TRBJ2-7, with a weak D call TRBD1 (5 bases). This CDR3 contains 15 residues. Between the trimmed V and J ends, which lost 0 bases and 0 bases, there was a span of 9 bases. Germline V gives CDR1 MNHNY, CDR2 SVGAGI (reference sequence). Here the CDR3 DNA reads TGTGCCAGCAGTTACTCGTCGCAGGGCTCCTACGAGCAGTACTTC. The encoded protein is CASSYSSQGSYEQYF.

The chain couples TRBV5-1 to TRBJ2-3, with 8 bases that match TRBD1. V trimming: 3 bases; J trimming: 6 bases; junction bases outside the gene matches: 9. Germline V gene data show CDR1 as SGHRS and CDR2 as YFSETQ. The CDR3 covers 15 residues. The DNA of the CDR3 is TGCGCCAGCAGCTGGGGACAGGTAATTGAGGATACGCAGTATTTT. It codes for CASSWGQVIEDTQYF.

V is TRBV27 and J is TRBJ1-1; 8 nucleotides agree with TRBD1. Germline CDR1 is MNHEY and CDR2 is SMNVEV (reference sequence). The CDR3 has 13 residues. Trimming cost V 5 bases and J 7 bases; bases outside gene matches: 6. The DNA for the CDR3 is TGTGCCAGCAGTCTCGAACAGGGGGGTGAAGCTTTCTTT. Its protein product is CASSLEQGGEAFF.

The chain couples TRBV14 to TRBJ1-1; D is uncertain. The CDR3 has 15 residues. The germline V and J ends were trimmed by 4 bases and 2 bases, with 14 bases remaining between them. Germline CDR1 and CDR2: SGHDN and FVKESK. Here the CDR3 reads CASSRNIKGNTEAFF. The CDR3 nucleotides read TGTGCCAGCAGCCGCAATATAAAGGGTAACACTGAAGCTTTCTTT.

V gene TRBV30 combines with J gene TRBJ2-2; no clear D gene. The CDR3 runs 15 residues. V was cut by 1 base and J by 0 bases, with 9 bases left in between. CDR1 is GTSNPN and CDR2 is SVGIG in the germline V gene (reference sequence). CDR3 amino acids: CAWSGDRSNTGELFF. The DNA for the CDR3 is TGTGCCTGGAGTGGGGATCGATCGAACACCGGGGAGCTGTTTTTT.

V is TRBV19 and J is TRBJ1-2; 11 bases are a match to TRBD1. Trimming removed 4 bases from V and 5 bases from J; junction bases left unmatched: 12. Germline V gene data show CDR1 as LNHDA and CDR2 as SQIVND (reference sequence). This CDR3 has 17 residues. The CDR3 region has the DNA TGTGCCAGTAGTAATGGGAAGGACAGGGGGCGACGGTATGGCTACACCTTC. It translates to CASSNGKDRGRRYGYTF. The variable domain in full, with the rest retrieved from reference TRBV19 and TRBJ1-2, is DGGITQSPKYLFRKEGQNVTLSCEQNLNHDAMYWYRQDPGQGLRLIYYSQIVNDFQKGDIAEGYSVSREKKESFPLTVTSAQKNPTAFYLCASSNGKDRGRRYGYTFGSGTRLTVV.

The J gene is TRBJ2-7, the V gene TRBV27; 8 positions match TRBD2. Trimming took 5 bases from V and 3 from J; bases not matched to a gene: 6. CDR3 length: 14 residues. CDR1 and CDR2 (germline): MNHEY, SMNVEV (reference sequence). The CDR3 is CASSISGGGYEQYF. The CDR3, as DNA: TGTGCCAGCAGTATCTCCGGGGGGGGCTACGAGCAGTACTTC.

The V gene is TRBV2, the J gene TRBJ2-7; 8 nucleotides line up with TRBD2. The CDR3 totals 15 residues. The V and J ends lost 3 bases and 2 bases, in that order; junction bases with no gene match: 6. CDR1 and CDR2 (germline): SNHLY, FYNNEI. CDR3 sequence (DNA): TGTGCCAGCAGTGAGCTTACGGGAGGGGCCTACGAGCAGTACTTC. This encodes CASSELTGGAYEQYF.

V and J are TRBV19 and TRBJ2-4; no clear D. Germline loops: CDR1 LNHDA, CDR2 SQIVND (reference sequence). V was cut by 7 bases and J by 0 bases, with 10 bases left in between. This CDR3 has 14 amino acids. This CDR3 reads CASNPRLAKNIQYF. Here the CDR3 DNA reads TGTGCCAGTAATCCGAGACTAGCCAAAAACATTCAGTACTTC.